A single sample gave rise to the 31 T cell receptor beta chains below, sequenced in a study of blood T cell repertoires in COVID-19. Generated by immunoSEQ multiplex PCR, the TCRdb table keeps only in-frame clones and is missing some. Seen here are 9,500 to 15,000 clones, 80% to 90% observed once, and the top ten hold 3.5% to 4.5%. Sequencing was carried out using peripheral blood. Receptors originate from an older woman with acute or convalescent COVID-19.

The chain carries TRBV11-2 and TRBJ1-5; D is unclear. This CDR3 contains 13 residues. Germline assignment: CDR1 SGHAT and CDR2 FQNNGV. V was pared by 0 bases and J by 3 bases, with 3 bases between. CDR3 nucleotide sequence: TGTGCCAGCAGCTTAGATATCAATCAGCCCCAGCATTTT. Its protein is CASSLDINQPQHF.

This clone was seen only a few times. The chain recombines TRBV27 with TRBJ2-7; 12 nucleotides align to TRBD1. The ends lost 6 bases at V and 6 bases at J; junction bases unmatched: 15. Germline V gene lookup returns CDR1 MNHEY and CDR2 SMNVEV (reference sequence). The CDR3 covers 17 residues. Here the CDR3 DNA reads TGTGCCAGCAGGGGGACAGGGGGCCTTCCACTCCACTGCGAGCAGTACTTC. It yields the protein CASRGTGGLPLHCEQYF.

This chain uses TRBV9 with TRBJ2-1; perhaps TRBD2 as D (6 bases). V was shortened by 4 bases and J by 3 bases, with 14 bases between the two germline ends. Germline CDR1 reads SGDLS; CDR2 reads YYNGEE. This CDR3 spans 15 amino acids. The chain's CDR3 is CASSSRENLYNEQFF. The CDR3 DNA follows: TGTGCCAGCAGCTCCCGGGAGAACCTCTACAATGAGCAGTTCTTC.

The chain is built from TRBV18 and TRBJ2-7; 8 bases agree with TRBD1. CDR1 is KGHSH, CDR2 LQKENI, per germline. The CDR3 spans 15 residues. The V segment lost 1 base and the J segment 5 bases; nucleotides outside the gene matches: 7. The CDR3 sequence is CASSPQYQGADEQYF. The DNA for the CDR3 is TGTGCCAGCTCACCACAATACCAGGGGGCAGACGAGCAGTACTTC.

V and J are TRBV14 and TRBJ2-1; weak D call: TRBD2 (6 bases). CDR3 size: 18 residues. Between the trimmed V and J ends, which lost 1 base and 0 bases, there was a span of 16 bases. Germline V gene sequence: CDR1 SGHDN, CDR2 FVKESK. The CDR3 reads CASSQARDAGSSYNEQFF. In DNA, the CDR3 is TGTGCCAGCAGCCAAGCACGGGACGCGGGGAGCTCCTACAATGAGCAGTTCTTC.

This rearrangement joins TRBV4-1 to TRBJ2-7; D is possibly TRBD1 (5 bases). V was shortened by 1 base and J by 3 bases, with 10 bases between the two germline ends. From germline, CDR1 is MGHRA and CDR2 YSYEKL. The CDR3 runs 14 residues. DNA for the CDR3: TGCGCCAGCAGCCAAGCACCACAGGACTACGAGCAGTACTTC. Encoded protein: CASSQAPQDYEQYF.

This chain joins TRBV30 and TRBJ2-6; D uncertain. This CDR3 region has 15 residues. CDR1 and CDR2 (germline): GTSNPN, SVGIG (reference sequence). V was cut by 0 bases and J by 2 bases, with 8 bases left in between. The CDR3 spells CAWSVRRTGANVLTF. The CDR3 nucleotides read TGTGCCTGGAGTGTAAGGAGAACTGGGGCCAACGTCCTGACTTTC.

V is TRBV2 and J is TRBJ1-5; 7 bases match TRBD1. CDR1 and CDR2 from the germline V gene are SNHLY and FYNNEI. The length of the CDR3 is 15 residues. The V and J ends lost 3 bases and 2 bases, in that order; junction bases with no gene match: 4. DNA of the CDR3: TGTGCCAGCAGTGACGACAGGGTGGGCAATCAGCCCCAGCATTTT. Amino acids: CASSDDRVGNQPQHF.

The chain uses TRBV5-1 and TRBJ2-5; 15 positions agree with TRBD2. This CDR3 spans 16 amino acids. CDR1 is SGHRS, CDR2 YFSETQ, per germline. Trimming took 4 bases from V and 2 from J; bases not matched to a gene: 3. The CDR3 region is CASSPGLAGGQETQYF. The CDR3 DNA is TGCGCCAGCAGCCCCGGACTAGCGGGGGGGCAAGAGACCCAGTACTTC.

This clone was observed once. The genes are TRBV5-4 and TRBJ1-1, with 9 nucleotides matching TRBD1. Germline loops: CDR1 SGHNT, CDR2 YYREEE (reference sequence). J gave up 6 bases and V 3 bases, and 9 bases lay outside the gene matches. This CDR3 is built from 15 residues. The CDR3: CASSYLGTGLPEAFF. The DNA of the CDR3 is TGTGCCAGCAGCTACCTAGGGACAGGGTTACCTGAAGCTTTCTTT. Filled out from reference TRBV5-4 and TRBJ1-1, the complete variable domain reads ETGVTQSPTHLIKTRGQQVTLRCSSQSGHNTVSWYQQALGQGPQFIFQYYREEENGRGNFPPRFSGLQFPNYSSELNVNALELDDSALYLCASSYLGTGLPEAFFGQGTRLTVV.

The gene calls are TRBV6-1 and TRBJ1-5; the D is unclear. This CDR3 is 13 amino acids long. Germline loops: CDR1 MNHNS, CDR2 SASEGT. V was trimmed by 2 bases and J by 7 bases, leaving 9 bases between them. The DNA of the CDR3 is TGTGCCAGCAGTGAATCGCCGGGGCAGCCCCAGCATTTT. Its translation is CASSESPGQPQHF.

This clone appeared a few times. This sequence joins TRBV6-6 and TRBJ2-7; D not certain. The germline CDR1 and CDR2 sequences are MNHNY and SVGAGI (reference sequence). This CDR3 is built from 11 residues. V dropped 6 bases and J dropped 3 bases, with 6 bases sitting between them. The CDR3 region has the DNA TGTGCCAGCAGCCCCAGCTACGAGCAGTACTTC. It specifies CASSPSYEQYF.

This clone was seen only once. The chain links TRBV11-2 to TRBJ2-7; a possible D gene is TRBD1 (5 bases). V lost 5 bases and J lost 5, with 19 bases in between. Germline CDR1 SGHAT, CDR2 FQNNGV. The CDR3 is 15 amino acids. The DNA of the CDR3 is TGTGCCAGCAGCGCAACCTTTGACAGTTACAACGAGCAGTACTTC. This encodes CASSATFDSYNEQYF.

This chain connects TRBV3-1 (or the pseudogene TRBV3-2) to TRBJ2-1, with TRBD1 identical over 7 bases. CDR3 length equals 13 residues. Trimming took 5 bases from V and 9 from J; bases not matched to a gene: 7. CDR1 is LGHDT, CDR2 YNNKEL, per germline (reference sequence). The CDR3 coding sequence is TGTGCCAGCAGCAGCGACAGGGTTGGTGAGCAGTTCTTC. Amino acids: CASSSDRVGEQFF.

The rearrangement joins TRBV5-1 to TRBJ1-2; tentatively, D is TRBD1 (5 bases). Trimming removed 4 bases from V and 8 bases from J, with 27 bases in between. Germline V CDR1 and CDR2: SGHRS, YFSETQ. The CDR3 has 17 amino acids. The CDR3 DNA reads TGCGCCAGCAGCCCAGCTTTCTCCCCCCAGGGAGGTTGGGGCTACACCTTC. Translation: CASSPAFSPQGGWGYTF.

This clone was seen only a few times. V usage is TRBV12-3 or TRBV12-4 and J usage is TRBJ1-2; D is unresolved. Trimming cost V 5 bases and J 4 bases, with 11 bases left between them. The CDR3 is made up of 13 amino acids. CDR3: CASSPDGVYGYTF. CDR3 nucleotides: TGTGCCAGCAGTCCAGACGGGGTCTATGGCTACACCTTC.

The chain links TRBV7-2 to TRBJ1-6; 12 bases fit TRBD1. Trimming took 2 bases from V and 9 from J; bases not matched to a gene: 8. The CDR3 loop spans 17 amino acids. Looked up from germline, CDR1 is SGHTA and CDR2 is FQGNSA. CDR3 nucleotides: TGTGCCAGCAGCTTACCGCCGGGACAGGGGGCCGGTTCACCCCTCCACTTT. As protein: CASSLPPGQGAGSPLHF.

The chain employs TRBV27 and TRBJ2-7; the D is unclear. CDR3 length: 14 amino acids. With 8 bases removed from V and 0 bases from J, the gap between germline ends came to 14 bases. Germline values: CDR1 MNHEY, CDR2 SMNVEV (reference sequence). The DNA for the CDR3 is TGTGCCAGCCGTCGTGTAACAAGCTCCTACGAGCAGTACTTC. It is translated as CASRRVTSSYEQYF.

V and J are TRBV4-1 and TRBJ1-2, with no clear D. The CDR3 spans 14 residues. Germline V gives CDR1 MGHRA, CDR2 YSYEKL. Trimming stripped 0 bases from V and 9 bases from J, with 14 bases between. The CDR3 DNA is TGCGCCAGCAGCCAAGACCCGGGGAGAGGGAGCTACACCTTC. This translates into CASSQDPGRGSYTF.

V is TRBV2 and J is TRBJ2-2; TRBD2 agrees at 10 bases. The CDR3 sequence is 16 residues long. V trimming: 5 bases; J trimming: 2 bases; junction bases outside the gene matches: 5. Germline-derived CDR1 and CDR2 are SNHLY and FYNNEI. In nucleotides, the CDR3 is TGTGCCAGCAGTAGCGGGGGGGTTTTTAACACCGGGGAGCTGTTTTTT. Translated, it gives CASSSGGVFNTGELFF.

Note on this clone: An end of the junction does not agree with germline; a read error may underlie this. The V gene is TRBV20-1, the J gene TRBJ2-3; D might be TRBD2 (5 bases). CDR1 and CDR2 (germline): DFQATT, SNEGSKA (reference sequence). The CDR3 is made up of 11 amino acids. The CDR3 DNA is TGCAGTGGTGACCGGGAAACTTACCCCCCTTTT. Translation gives CSGDRETYPPF.

This chain connects TRBV5-1 to TRBJ2-1; TRBD2 matches 10 bases. The junction had 5 bases not matched to a gene; V was cut back by 4 bases and J by 4 bases. The CDR3 length is 15 residues. Germline CDR1 reads SGHRS; CDR2 reads YFSETQ. CDR3 residues: CASSPAGGSYNEQFF. In nucleotides, the CDR3 is TGCGCCAGCAGCCCAGCGGGGGGGTCGTACAATGAGCAGTTCTTC.

This chain connects TRBV7-9 to TRBJ2-5, with TRBD2 as a possible D gene (6 bases). The germline V and J ends were trimmed by 6 bases and 1 base, with 15 bases remaining between them. The CDR3 runs 15 residues. Germline-derived CDR1 and CDR2 are SEHNR and FQNEAQ (reference sequence). CDR3 region: CASSSPAGLQETQYF. The CDR3 coding sequence is TGTGCCAGCAGTTCCCCCGCGGGGCTCCAAGAGACCCAGTACTTC.

V gene TRBV5-6 combines with J gene TRBJ1-2, with D possibly matching TRBD1 (6 bases). V lost 6 bases and J lost 4, with 19 bases in between. This CDR3 comprises 15 residues. Germline-derived CDR1 and CDR2 are SGHDT and YYEEEE. This CDR3 reads CASTIPGGQVYGYTF. The CDR3 DNA sequence: TGTGCCAGCACTATACCCGGGGGGCAGGTCTATGGCTACACCTTC. Using reference TRBV5-6 and TRBJ1-2 for the parts outside the CDR3, the full variable domain is DAGVTQSPTHLIKTRGQQVTLRCSPKSGHDTVSWYQQALGQGPQFIFQYYEEEERQRGNFPDRFSGHQFPNYSSELNVNALLLGDSALYLCASTIPGGQVYGYTFGSGTRLTVV.

The V and J genes are TRBV6-2 or TRBV6-3 and TRBJ1-2, with no clear D. Trimming cost V 2 bases and J 4 bases, with 8 bases left between them. This CDR3 is 13 amino acids long. Germline V gene sequence: CDR1 MNHEY, CDR2 SVGEGT. CDR3 coding DNA: TGTGCCAGCAGTTACGGTCCGGTCTATGGCTACACCTTC. It is translated as CASSYGPVYGYTF.

This clone was seen a single time. This chain connects TRBV6-1 to TRBJ1-3; a weak D match, TRBD1 (5 bases). Trimming cost V 1 base and J 4 bases, with 17 bases left between them. Looked up from germline, CDR1 is MNHNS and CDR2 is SASEGT. The length of the CDR3 is 17 residues. CDR3 nucleotides: TGTGCCAGCAGTGAAGAGCAGGGCTTCTGGGGAGGAAACACCATATATTTT. It specifies CASSEEQGFWGGNTIYF.

The chain employs TRBV5-1 and TRBJ2-1; perhaps TRBD2 as D (6 bases). V was pared by 4 bases and J by 3 bases, with 14 bases between. This CDR3 has 15 residues. Germline V gene lookup returns CDR1 SGHRS and CDR2 YFSETQ. Here the CDR3 reads CASSAGPNLYNEQFF. DNA for the CDR3: TGCGCCAGCAGCGCGGGACCAAACCTCTACAATGAGCAGTTCTTC.

This clone was counted a few times. CDR3 nucleotide sequence: TGTGCCAGCAGTCCAGGGGGACAGAACTATGGCTACACCTTC. This codes for CASSPGGQNYGYTF. This chain links TRBV27 with TRBJ1-2; TRBD1 matches at 7 bases. Germline-derived CDR1 and CDR2 are MNHEY and SMNVEV (reference sequence). The CDR3 length is 14 residues. V was pared by 5 bases and J by 2 bases, with 5 bases of the junction left unmatched.

The CDR3 reads CSANKGGMFF. The CDR3 DNA reads as TGCAGTGCTAATAAAGGGGGAATGTTTTTT. The chain links TRBV20-1 to TRBJ1-4; the D gene is possibly TRBD1 (6 bases). Germline CDR1 DFQATT, CDR2 SNEGSKA (reference sequence). Trimming shortened V by 4 bases and J by 15 bases, and 12 bases separated the two germline ends. This CDR3 is built from 10 residues.

The chain is built from TRBV9 and TRBJ2-5; TRBD1 agrees at 7 bases. CDR1 is SGDLS and CDR2 is YYNGEE in the germline V gene. V shed 0 bases, J shed 3 bases, and the junction held 8 bases outside the gene matches. The CDR3 is 16 residues long. The CDR3 DNA reads as TGTGCCAGCAGCGTAGGGCAGGACAGGCCTAAAGAGACCCAGTACTTC. This gives the protein CASSVGQDRPKETQYF.

The chain has TRBV15 and TRBJ2-2, with D possibly being TRBD2 (5 bases). This CDR3 comprises 18 residues. Trimming shortened V by 0 bases and J by 1 base, and 15 bases separated the two germline ends. Germline V CDR1 and CDR2: LNHNV, YYDKDF (reference sequence). The CDR3 DNA follows: TGTGCCACCAGCAGAGATTGGGGAGTGGAACTGAACACCGGGGAGCTGTTTTTT. Protein product: CATSRDWGVELNTGELFF.